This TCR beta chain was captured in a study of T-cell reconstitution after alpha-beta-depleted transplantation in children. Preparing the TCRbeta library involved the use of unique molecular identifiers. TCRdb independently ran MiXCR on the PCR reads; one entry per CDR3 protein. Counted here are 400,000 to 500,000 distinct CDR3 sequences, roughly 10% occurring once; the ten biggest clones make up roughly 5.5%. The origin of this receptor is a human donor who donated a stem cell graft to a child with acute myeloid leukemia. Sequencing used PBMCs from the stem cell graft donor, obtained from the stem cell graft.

The DNA for the CDR3 is TGCGCCAGCAGTCACGTAGGGATTCCCACCGGGGAGCTGTTTTTT. It specifies CASSHVGIPTGELFF. The chain employs TRBV23-1 and TRBJ2-2; the D is unclear. TRBV23-1 is an ORF, and what it does is uncertain. CDR3 length: 15 residues. The V gene lost 3 bases and the J gene lost 4 bases, with 12 bases spanning the gap.